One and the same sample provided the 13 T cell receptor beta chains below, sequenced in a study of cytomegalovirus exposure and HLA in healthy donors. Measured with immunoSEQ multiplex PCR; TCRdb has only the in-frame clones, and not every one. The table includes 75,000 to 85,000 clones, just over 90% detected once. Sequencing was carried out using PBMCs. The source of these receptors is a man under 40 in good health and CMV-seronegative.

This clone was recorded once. CDR3 amino acids: CASSVEGGGDTQYF. The CDR3 DNA reads as TGTGCCAGCAGCGTAGAGGGAGGGGGAGATACGCAGTATTTT. The chain uses TRBV9 and TRBJ2-3; D might be TRBD2 (7 bases). V was clipped by 0 bases and J by 5 bases, with 10 bases between them. Germline loops: CDR1 SGDLS, CDR2 YYNGEE. The CDR3 has 14 residues.

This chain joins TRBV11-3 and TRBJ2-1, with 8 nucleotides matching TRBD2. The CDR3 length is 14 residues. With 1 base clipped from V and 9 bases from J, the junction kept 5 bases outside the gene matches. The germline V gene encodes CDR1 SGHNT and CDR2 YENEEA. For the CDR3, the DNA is TGTGCCAGCAGCTTAGCAGCGGGAGTAGGTGAGCAGTTCTTC. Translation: CASSLAAGVGEQFF.

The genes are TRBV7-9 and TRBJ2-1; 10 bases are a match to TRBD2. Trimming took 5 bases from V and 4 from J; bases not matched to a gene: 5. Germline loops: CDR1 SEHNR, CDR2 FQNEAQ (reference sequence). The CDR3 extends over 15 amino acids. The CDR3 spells CASSHSSGGYNEQFF. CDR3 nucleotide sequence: TGTGCCAGCAGCCACTCTAGCGGGGGTTACAATGAGCAGTTCTTC. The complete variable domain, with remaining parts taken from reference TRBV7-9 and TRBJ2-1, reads DTGVSQNPRHKITKRGQNVTFRCDPISEHNRLYWYRQTLGQGPEFLTYFQNEAQLEKSRLLSDRFSAERPKGSFSTLEIQRTEQGDSAMYLCASSHSSGGYNEQFFGPGTRLTVL.

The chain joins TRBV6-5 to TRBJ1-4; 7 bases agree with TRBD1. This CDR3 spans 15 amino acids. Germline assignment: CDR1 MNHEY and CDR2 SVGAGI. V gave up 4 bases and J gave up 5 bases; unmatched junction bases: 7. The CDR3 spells CASSLRGQQNEKLFF. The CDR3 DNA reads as TGTGCCAGCAGTTTAAGGGGACAGCAGAATGAAAAACTGTTTTTT.

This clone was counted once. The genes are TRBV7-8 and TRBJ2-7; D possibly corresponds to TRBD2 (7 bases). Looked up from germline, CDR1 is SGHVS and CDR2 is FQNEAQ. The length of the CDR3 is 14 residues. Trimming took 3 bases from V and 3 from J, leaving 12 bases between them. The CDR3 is CASSLVGGGYEQYF. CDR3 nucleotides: TGTGCCAGCAGCTTGGTAGGGGGGGGCTACGAGCAGTACTTC.

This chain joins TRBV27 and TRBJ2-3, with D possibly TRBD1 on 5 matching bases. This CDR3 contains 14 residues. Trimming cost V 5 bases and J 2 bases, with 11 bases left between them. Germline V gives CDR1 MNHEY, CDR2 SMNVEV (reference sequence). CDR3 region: CASSDQGITDTQYF. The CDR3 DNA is TGTGCCAGCAGTGACCAGGGAATCACAGATACGCAGTATTTT.

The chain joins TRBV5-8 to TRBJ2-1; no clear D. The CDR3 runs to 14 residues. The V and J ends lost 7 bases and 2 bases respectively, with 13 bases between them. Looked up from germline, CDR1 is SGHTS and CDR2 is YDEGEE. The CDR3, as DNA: TGTGCCAGCCTCCGCGGCGAAACCTACAATGAGCAGTTCTTC. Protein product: CASLRGETYNEQFF.

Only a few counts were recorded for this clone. The CDR3 region has the DNA TGTGCCAGCAGCACCTCTGTGGGGGGGCGGCATAGCAATCAGCCCCAGCATTTT. Translated, it gives CASSTSVGGRHSNQPQHF. The rearrangement joins TRBV28 to TRBJ1-5; the D gene is possibly TRBD1 (6 bases). The length of the CDR3 is 18 residues. Between the trimmed V and J ends, which lost 6 bases and 0 bases, there was a span of 21 bases. Germline V gene data show CDR1 as MDHEN and CDR2 as SYDVKM. Supplemented by reference TRBV28 and TRBJ1-5, the full variable domain reads DVKVTQSSRYLVKRTGEKVFLECVQDMDHENMFWYRQDPGLGLRLIYFSYDVKMKEKGDIPEGYSVSREKKERFSLILESASTNQTSMYLCASSTSVGGRHSNQPQHFGDGTRLSIL.

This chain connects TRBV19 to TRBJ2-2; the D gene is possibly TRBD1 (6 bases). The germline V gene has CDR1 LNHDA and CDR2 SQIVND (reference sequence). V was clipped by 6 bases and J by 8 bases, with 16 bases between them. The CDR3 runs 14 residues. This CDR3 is CASRSLGAGGELFF. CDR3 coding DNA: TGTGCCAGTAGATCCCTGGGGGCAGGGGGGGAGCTGTTTTTT.

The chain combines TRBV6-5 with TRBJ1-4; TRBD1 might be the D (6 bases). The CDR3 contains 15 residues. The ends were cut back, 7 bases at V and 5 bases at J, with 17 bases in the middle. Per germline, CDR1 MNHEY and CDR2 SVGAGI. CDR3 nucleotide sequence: TGTGCCAGCACCCCACTACACAGGGCCAATGAAAAACTGTTTTTT. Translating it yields CASTPLHRANEKLFF.

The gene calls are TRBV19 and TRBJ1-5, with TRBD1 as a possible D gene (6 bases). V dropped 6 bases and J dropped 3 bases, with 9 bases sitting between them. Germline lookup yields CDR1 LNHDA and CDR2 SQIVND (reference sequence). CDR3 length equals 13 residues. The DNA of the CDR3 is TGTGCCAGTAGCCGGGACACCAATCAGCCCCAGCATTTT. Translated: CASSRDTNQPQHF.

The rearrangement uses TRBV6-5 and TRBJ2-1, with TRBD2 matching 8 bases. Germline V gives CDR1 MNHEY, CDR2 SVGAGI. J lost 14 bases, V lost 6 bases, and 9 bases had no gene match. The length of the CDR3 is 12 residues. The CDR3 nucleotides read TGTGCCAGCAGGCAGCCAGCGGGAGAAGAGTTCTTC. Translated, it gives CASRQPAGEEFF.

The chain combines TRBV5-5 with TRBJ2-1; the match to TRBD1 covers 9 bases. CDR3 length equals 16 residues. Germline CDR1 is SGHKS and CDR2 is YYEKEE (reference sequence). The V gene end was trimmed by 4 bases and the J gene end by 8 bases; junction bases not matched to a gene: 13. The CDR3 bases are TGTGCCAGCAGCCCGGAGACAGGGGGGAGGGGCGATGAGCAGTTCTTC. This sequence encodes CASSPETGGRGDEQFF.